These 7 T cell receptor beta chains were all obtained from the same sample, sequenced in a study of cytomegalovirus exposure and HLA in healthy donors (dated by TCRdb to 2016 to 2017). Library preparation employed the immunoSEQ multiplex PCR assay. For the multiplex PCR, a mixture combining 60 forward primers for TCR Vbeta segments and 13 reverse primers for TCR Jbeta segments was used. The immuneACCESS repertoire file appears here via TCRdb, limited to in-frame rearrangements. These files lack a portion of the clones; in checked studies, under half of the deficit traces to unresolved V genes, and the cause of the others is not known. The sample includes around 210,000 clones, with more than 70% observed a single time. About 0.45% of the sample comes from the top ten. Sequencing was carried out using PBMCs. All receptors come from a boy aged 5-17 years in good health and CMV-seronegative.

This chain uses TRBV7-9 with TRBJ1-1, with 7 bases identical to TRBD1. This CDR3 comprises 17 residues. Trimming cost V 1 base and J 7 bases; bases outside gene matches: 15. Germline loops: CDR1 SEHNR, CDR2 FQNEAQ (reference sequence). The DNA for the CDR3 is TGTGCCAGCAGCTTAGTCCGATGGGACAGACGACCTCTTGAAGCTTTCTTT. Its protein is CASSLVRWDRRPLEAFF.

The CDR3 region is CASSLPRDYPLLEQYF. CDR3 DNA sequence: TGTGCCAGCAGCTTACCGAGGGACTACCCTCTTCTCGAGCAGTACTTC. The chain carries TRBV7-2 and TRBJ2-7, with 7 nucleotides matching TRBD2. CDR3 length equals 16 residues. The germline V gene has CDR1 SGHTA and CDR2 FQGNSA. V lost 2 bases and J lost 6; bases outside the gene matches: 13.

The chain uses TRBV9 and TRBJ2-7; 10 bases map to TRBD1. The CDR3 extends over 15 amino acids. Looked up from germline, CDR1 is SGDLS and CDR2 is YYNGEE. The ends lost 0 bases at V and 0 bases at J; junction bases unmatched: 0. The CDR3 loop reads CASSVGQGASYEQYF. The CDR3 DNA reads as TGTGCCAGCAGCGTAGGACAGGGGGCCTCCTACGAGCAGTACTTC. Filled out from reference TRBV9 and TRBJ2-7, the complete variable domain reads DSGVTQTPKHLITATGQRVTLRCSPRSGDLSVYWYQQSLDQGLQFLIQYYNGEERAKGNILERFSAQQFPDLHSELNLSSLELGDSALYFCASSVGQGASYEQYFGPGTRLTVT.

CDR3 sequence reads: CASSLTTGGHGYTF. The CDR3 DNA reads TGTGCCAGCAGCTTAACGACGGGGGGCCATGGCTACACCTTC. The V gene is TRBV11-3, the J gene TRBJ1-2, with D possibly being TRBD1 (6 bases). This CDR3 has 14 amino acids. CDR1 is SGHNT and CDR2 is YENEEA in the germline V gene. V lost 2 bases, J lost 6 bases, and 13 bases lay in between. The entire variable domain, with the rest obtained from reference TRBV11-3 and TRBJ1-2, is as follows: EAGVVQSPRYKIIEKKQPVAFWCNPISGHNTLYWYLQNLGQGPELLIRYENEEAVDDSQLPKDRFSAERLKGVDSTLKIQPAELGDSAVYLCASSLTTGGHGYTFGSGTRLTVV.

The gene calls are TRBV10-1 and TRBJ2-5, with 14 positions matching TRBD2. Germline V gene data show CDR1 as WNHNN and CDR2 as SYGVQD (reference sequence). V shed 4 bases and J 2 bases; nucleotides not matched to a gene: 9. The CDR3 has 18 residues. CDR3 loop: CASSGTSGGPRWQETQYF. The CDR3 DNA reads as TGCGCCAGCAGTGGGACTAGCGGGGGGCCGAGGTGGCAAGAGACCCAGTACTTC.

J is TRBJ2-1 and V is TRBV11-3; D perhaps matches TRBD1 (6 bases). CDR3 size: 14 residues. V lost 8 bases to trimming and J lost 1 base, with 12 bases between them. The germline V gene has CDR1 SGHNT and CDR2 YENEEA. CDR3 loop: CASGLGQSYNEQFF. The DNA for the CDR3 is TGTGCCAGCGGCCTCGGACAGTCCTACAATGAGCAGTTCTTC. Complete variable domain (other parts from reference TRBV11-3 and TRBJ2-1): EAGVVQSPRYKIIEKKQPVAFWCNPISGHNTLYWYLQNLGQGPELLIRYENEEAVDDSQLPKDRFSAERLKGVDSTLKIQPAELGDSAVYLCASGLGQSYNEQFFGPGTRLTVL.

The chain carries TRBV27 and TRBJ2-2; 7 bases line up with TRBD2. Per germline, CDR1 MNHEY and CDR2 SMNVEV (reference sequence). The ends lost 4 bases at V and 3 bases at J; junction bases unmatched: 11. CDR3 length equals 17 residues. The CDR3 coding sequence is TGTGCCAGCAGTTCAGGAGGGTATCGGGGGGACACCGGGGAGCTGTTTTTT. Translating gives CASSSGGYRGDTGELFF.